These T cell receptor beta chains were read from a single sample in a study of T cells in Graves' hyperthyroidism and ophthalmopathy. TCRdb reprocessed the multiplex PCR reads with MiXCR, giving one entry per CDR3 protein. This sample has 490,000 or so distinct CDR3 sequences; approximately 22% occur once, and the top ten carry about 49%. Source material: blood. These receptor sequences come from a woman aged 70 to 79 with Graves' ophthalmopathy. Each CDR3 is given with its conserved first and last residue. A D gene is named only where the DNA matches it firmly. Rows give clone size only sometimes, using once, few, many, or a class for an expanded clone.

clone_size cdr3_length j_call d_call v_call cdr3_aa cdr3_nt
few 17 TRBJ2-1 TRBD1 TRBV6-1 CASSVMGTWDSLNEQFF TGTGCCAGCAGTGTAATGGGTACGTGGGACAGCCTCAATGAGCAGTTCTTC
NA 15 TRBJ1-5 NA TRBV6-2/TRBV6-3 CASSYWGRYNQPQHF TGTGCCAGCAGTTACTGGGGCAGATACAATCAGCCCCAGCATTTT
few 17 TRBJ1-1 NA TRBV9 CASSVDGRAGRNTEAFF TGTGCCAGCAGCGTAGACGGAAGGGCAGGTCGGAACACTGAAGCTTTCTTT
NA 15 TRBJ2-5 TRBD2 TRBV7-2 CASSLASGSIETQYF TGTGCCAGCAGCTTAGCTAGCGGGAGCATTGAGACCCAGTACTTC
many 16 TRBJ2-1 TRBD1 TRBV6-1 CASRNRDRALFNEQFF TGTGCCAGCAGGAACCGGGACAGGGCCCTCTTCAATGAGCAGTTCTTC
NA 14 TRBJ2-4 NA TRBV25-1 CASSFGSTKNIQYF TGTGCCAGCAGTTTCGGGAGCACCAAAAACATTCAGTACTTC
NA 16 TRBJ2-2 TRBD1 TRBV28 CASRPRGTGNTGELFF TGTGCCAGCAGACCGAGGGGGACAGGGAACACCGGGGAGCTGTTTTTT
few 14 TRBJ1-5 NA TRBV6-1 CASSADPGNQPQHF TGTGCCAGCAGTGCAGACCCAGGCAATCAGCCCCAGCATTTT
NA 15 TRBJ2-2 TRBD2 TRBV5-1 CASSSSGSYTGELFF TGCGCCAGCAGCAGTAGCGGGAGTTACACCGGGGAGCTGTTTTTT
few 18 TRBJ2-2 TRBD2 TRBV6-1 CASSLSYSGGANTGELFF TGTGCCAGCAGCCTGTCCTATAGCGGGGGCGCGAACACCGGGGAGCTGTTTTTT
few 12 TRBJ2-4 NA TRBV28 CASSTYREAQYF TGTGCCAGCAGTACCTACAGGGAGGCTCAGTACTTC
many 13 TRBJ2-7 TRBD2 TRBV5-1 CASSQERDYEQYF TGCGCCAGCAGCCAGGAGCGGGACTACGAGCAGTACTTC
once 16 TRBJ2-5 NA TRBV5-1 CASSWGASRRKETQYF TGCGCCAGCAGCTGGGGGGCGAGTCGGCGGAAAGAGACCCAGTACTTC
many 15 TRBJ1-2 NA TRBV6-6 CASSYVASGGYGYTF TGTGCCAGCAGTTACGTGGCCTCCGGCGGCTATGGCTACACCTTC
many 12 TRBJ2-4 TRBD1 TRBV30 CALRTGPNIQYF TGTGCCTTACGGACAGGGCCAAACATTCAGTACTTC
few 13 TRBJ1-1 NA TRBV20-1 CSATWGANTEAFF TGCAGTGCCACCTGGGGGGCGAACACTGAAGCTTTCTTT
few 14 TRBJ2-3 NA TRBV6-5 CASSYESHPDTQYF TGTGCCAGCAGTTACGAGTCCCATCCAGATACGCAGTATTTT
few 13 TRBJ2-7 NA TRBV20-1 CSAKGPTAYEQYF TGCAGTGCCAAAGGTCCCACCGCCTACGAGCAGTACTTC
few 16 TRBJ1-1 TRBD1 TRBV6-1 CASGRDRGREDTEAFF TGTGCCAGCGGCCGGGACAGGGGGCGCGAGGACACTGAAGCTTTCTTT
NA 11 TRBJ1-1 NA TRBV20-1 CSARNPPEAFF TGCAGTGCTAGGAACCCGCCTGAAGCTTTCTTT
few 15 TRBJ1-3 NA TRBV7-9 CASSSEGSSGNTIYF TGTGCCAGCAGCTCGGAGGGGTCCTCTGGAAACACCATATATTTT
few 13 TRBJ2-7 NA TRBV12-3/TRBV12-4 CASREAGSYEQYF TGTGCCAGCAGGGAAGCGGGTTCCTACGAGCAGTACTTC
NA 21 TRBJ2-1 TRBD2 TRBV7-2 CASSYPRRRTSGLRTYNEQFF TGTGCCAGCAGCTACCCGCGGAGACGGACTAGCGGACTTCGAACCTACAATGAGCAGTTCTTC
NA 14 TRBJ2-4 TRBD2 TRBV20-1 CSASSPGLAGIQYF TGCAGTGCTAGTTCACCGGGACTAGCGGGAATTCAGTACTTC
few 14 TRBJ2-2 TRBD1 TRBV6-2/TRBV6-3 CASTKGQYTGELFF TGTGCCAGCACCAAGGGACAGTACACCGGGGAGCTGTTTTTT
NA 14 TRBJ2-1 NA TRBV20-1 CAFLDGVFYNEQFF TGTGCCTTCTTAGACGGAGTCTTCTACAATGAGCAGTTCTTC
few 17 TRBJ2-1 TRBD2 TRBV6-2/TRBV6-3 CASRIPKPGLGFNEQFF TGTGCCAGCAGGATCCCGAAACCGGGACTAGGATTCAATGAGCAGTTCTTC
few 16 TRBJ2-7 NA TRBV6-1 CASSFLAGTGGGEQYF TGTGCCAGCAGTTTTCTAGCCGGGACAGGCGGGGGGGAGCAGTACTTC
NA 15 TRBJ1-4 NA TRBV5-1 CASSIMGVDNEKLFF TGCGCCAGCAGTATAATGGGGGTTGATAATGAAAAACTGTTTTTT
few 14 TRBJ1-1 NA TRBV19 CASSMGRGAPEAFF TGTGCCAGTAGTATGGGCAGGGGCGCCCCTGAAGCTTTCTTT
NA 13 TRBJ2-7 TRBD1 TRBV7-3 CASTPQGFHEQYF TGTGCCAGCACCCCACAGGGGTTTCACGAGCAGTACTTC
once 15 TRBJ2-7 NA TRBV7-3 CASSLTSGPGGEQYF TGTGCCAGCAGCTTAACGAGCGGGCCCGGTGGAGAGCAGTACTTC
NA 14 TRBJ1-6 NA TRBV6-1 CASSESGGGSPLHF TGTGCCAGCAGTGAATCGGGCGGGGGTTCACCCCTCCACTTT
NA 13 TRBJ1-1 NA TRBV19 CASSIRKNTEAFF TGTGCCAGTAGTATTAGGAAGAACACTGAAGCTTTCTTT
few 13 TRBJ2-1 NA TRBV3-1 CASSPSNRDEQFF TGTGCCAGCAGCCCATCTAACAGGGATGAGCAGTTCTTC
NA 15 TRBJ2-3 NA TRBV7-9 CASSLFGQTTDTQYF TGTGCCAGCAGCTTATTCGGACAGACCACAGATACGCAGTATTTT
NA 15 TRBJ2-5 NA TRBV20-1 CSAWSGKGNQETQYF TGCAGTGCTTGGAGCGGAAAAGGTAACCAAGAGACCCAGTACTTC
few 15 TRBJ1-5 NA TRBV6-1 CASRRYWGSNQPQHF TGTGCCAGCAGACGTTACTGGGGAAGCAATCAGCCCCAGCATTTT
many 16 TRBJ2-5 NA TRBV6-5 CASSYSPAGMRETQYF TGTGCCAGCAGTTACTCCCCGGCGGGAATGAGAGAGACCCAGTACTTC
many 14 TRBJ1-1 TRBD1 TRBV10-3 CAISEEGASTEAFF TGTGCCATCAGTGAAGAGGGGGCGAGCACTGAAGCTTTCTTT
few 15 TRBJ2-1 NA TRBV29-1 CSVRVGINPYNEQFF TGCAGCGTTAGAGTCGGGATAAACCCCTACAATGAGCAGTTCTTC
NA 14 TRBJ1-2 NA TRBV28 CASSLPRPHYGYTF TGTGCCAGCAGTTTACCCCGACCTCACTATGGCTACACCTTC
few 15 TRBJ1-1 NA TRBV15 CATSRATMGNTEAFF TGTGCCACCAGCAGAGCGACGATGGGGAACACTGAAGCTTTCTTT
few 18 TRBJ1-6 TRBD1 TRBV6-5 CASSYSMQGGLSRSPLHF TGTGCCAGCAGTTACTCGATGCAGGGGGGATTATCTAGGTCACCCCTCCACTTT
many 14 TRBJ2-7 TRBD1 TRBV28 CASSPGTVSYEQYF TGTGCCAGCAGCCCCGGGACAGTCTCCTACGAGCAGTACTTC
NA 13 TRBJ1-1 NA TRBV7-9 CASSLDTITEAFF TGTGCCAGCAGCCTAGACACGATCACTGAAGCTTTCTTT